The rows below give T cell receptor beta chains drawn from one sample of a study of identical twins. TCRdb passed the 5' RACE reads through MiXCR, listing each CDR3 protein once. The sample gives around 480,000 distinct CDR3 sequences, 12% to 15% of which show up once; more than 0.5% is in the top ten. The same specimen was also included in a second study, on yellow fever vaccine responses in identical twins.

Source material: CD4+ T cells sorted from blood. The receptors come from a woman under 30 in good health. Each CDR3 is given without its conserved first and last residue.

10,TRBV29-1,TRBJ2-5,SVGTGTETQY
11,TRBV19,TRBJ2-3,ASSSRAGDTQY
12,TRBV18,TRBJ2-5,ASSPASIQETQY
10,TRBV9,TRBJ2-1,ASSGLAIEQF
11,TRBV7-2,TRBJ2-7,ASSSDRRYEQY
12,TRBV12-3/TRBV12-4,TRBJ2-3,ASSFAGLTDTQY
13,TRBV7-2,TRBJ2-1,ASSSGGTGGNEQF
13,TRBV28,TRBJ2-7,ASSSDRVLNYEQY
13,TRBV11-2,TRBJ2-6,ASGVALSGANVLT
13,TRBV5-5,TRBJ2-1,DSSALAGILSEQF
12,TRBV4-2,TRBJ1-4,ASSQGSTVVKLF